The 32 T cell receptor beta chains given below trace back to one sample, sequenced in a study of technical replicates of blood from a handful of donors (dated by TCRdb to 2015 to 2018). Library prep was done by the immunoSEQ multiplex PCR assay. TCRdb re-hosts the immuneACCESS table, in-frame sequences only. Its copies lack some clones; in the studies checked, an unresolved V gene accounts for under half of them, and the cause for the rest is not known. The sample contains over 50,000 clones, around 87% of them found a single time. The top ten hold more than 4.5% of the sample. Sequencing was carried out using PBMCs. Source of these receptors: a human donor in good health. Some clones in this sample may be carry-over from other donors' samples.

V and J are TRBV7-8 and TRBJ2-5, with a tentative D call TRBD2 (6 bases). Germline CDR1 reads SGHVS; CDR2 reads FQNEAQ. The CDR3 is 16 residues long. The ends were cut back, 5 bases at V and 4 bases at J, with 20 bases in the middle. CDR3 nucleotide sequence: TGTGCCAGCAGCCCAGAAACGGGGGAGGCGGGAGAGACCCAGTACTTC. Its protein is CASSPETGEAGETQYF.

This chain links TRBV4-3 with TRBJ1-2, with no clear D. There are 16 residues in the CDR3. In germline, CDR1 is LGHNA, CDR2 YSLEER. The V end was cut by 4 bases, the J end by 7 bases, with 22 bases between. The DNA for the CDR3 is TGCGCCAGCAGCCCCCGGACTCTTCCTTCCTCCGGTGGCTACACCTTC. Amino acids: CASSPRTLPSSGGYTF.

This clone was seen a single time. The V call is TRBV4-3, the J call TRBJ2-7; TRBD1 matches 10 bases. The ends lost 0 bases at V and 3 bases at J; junction bases unmatched: 5. This CDR3 is built from 16 residues. From germline, CDR1 is LGHNA and CDR2 YSLEER. CDR3 DNA: TGCGCCAGCAGCCAAGATTGGGGACAGGGGTTCTACGAGCAGTACTTC. Its translation is CASSQDWGQGFYEQYF.

This chain connects TRBV9 to TRBJ2-3, with a possible D match to TRBD1 (6 bases). CDR1 SGDLS and CDR2 YYNGEE come from the germline V gene. The CDR3 sequence is 19 residues long. Trimming cost V 0 bases and J 2 bases, with 22 bases left between them. The CDR3 DNA reads TGTGCCAGCAGCGTAGGGGGCCTACTGGGAAGGGGGTCCACAGATACGCAGTATTTT. This gives the protein CASSVGGLLGRGSTDTQYF.

V usage is TRBV9 and J usage is TRBJ2-7; 10 bases agree with TRBD1. The length of the CDR3 is 14 residues. CDR1 and CDR2 from the germline V gene are SGDLS and YYNGEE. V dropped 4 bases and J dropped 4; count of bases not matched to a gene: 5. The CDR3 here is CASSRRQGAYEQYF. For the CDR3, the DNA is TGTGCCAGCAGCCGTAGACAGGGGGCATACGAGCAGTACTTC. The full variable domain, with the rest looked up from reference TRBV9 and TRBJ2-7, is DSGVTQTPKHLITATGQRVTLRCSPRSGDLSVYWYQQSLDQGLQFLIQYYNGEERAKGNILERFSAQQFPDLHSELNLSSLELGDSALYFCASSRRQGAYEQYFGPGTRLTVT.

This chain links TRBV11-2 with TRBJ1-1; D is uncertain. Germline V lookup: CDR1 SGHAT, CDR2 FQNNGV. This CDR3 comprises 14 residues. V lost 3 bases to trimming and J lost 2 bases, with 10 bases between them. The CDR3: CASSFSWRNTEAFF. CDR3 nucleotide sequence: TGTGCCAGCAGCTTTTCTTGGAGAAACACTGAAGCTTTCTTT.

The V call is TRBV9, the J call TRBJ1-1, with D uncertain. The V and J ends lost 3 bases and 1 base respectively, with 10 bases between them. The CDR3 sequence is 14 residues long. Germline V gene data show CDR1 as SGDLS and CDR2 as YYNGEE. CDR3 in amino acids: CASSGSPGNTEAFF. In DNA form, the CDR3 reads TGTGCCAGCAGCGGTTCACCCGGGAACACTGAAGCTTTCTTT.

V is TRBV10-3 and J is TRBJ2-5, with 10 bases aligning to TRBD2. The V gene end was trimmed by 5 bases and the J gene end by 5 bases; junction bases not matched to a gene: 5. The CDR3 length is 14 residues. Germline loops: CDR1 ENHRY, CDR2 SYGVKD. CDR3 protein: CAISTGTSDETQYF. The CDR3 DNA is TGTGCCATCAGTACCGGGACTAGCGACGAGACCCAGTACTTC.

The count of this clone is one. This CDR3 reads CASSPGQENQPQHF. The CDR3 DNA reads TGCGCCAGCAGTCCGGGACAGGAAAATCAGCCCCAGCATTTT. This rearrangement joins TRBV5-1 to TRBJ1-5, with 8 bases lining up with TRBD1. V lost 5 bases to trimming and J lost 4 bases; unmatched junction nucleotides: 5. CDR3 size: 14 residues. The V gene's germline CDR1 is SGHRS and CDR2 YFSETQ.

The table lists this clone with a count of one. V usage is TRBV4-3 and J usage is TRBJ1-4, with a possible D match to TRBD1 (5 bases). In germline, CDR1 is LGHNA, CDR2 YSLEER. The germline V and J ends were trimmed by 1 base and 7 bases, with 22 bases remaining between them. CDR3 length: 18 amino acids. CDR3 region: CASSQARWGGRAGEKLFF. DNA of the CDR3: TGCGCCAGCAGCCAAGCACGTTGGGGGGGGAGGGCCGGTGAAAAACTGTTTTTT.

The V gene is TRBV7-9, the J gene TRBJ1-1; 8 nucleotides match TRBD1. Germline trimming cut 5 bases from V and 6 bases from J; bases unmatched to any gene: 14. The germline CDR1 and CDR2 sequences are SEHNR and FQNEAQ (reference sequence). The CDR3 is 16 residues long. The CDR3 nucleotides read TGTGCCAGCAGCGCGCGTAGACCATCAGGGGGCTCTGAAGCTTTCTTT. Residues: CASSARRPSGGSEAFF. Together with reference TRBV7-9 and TRBJ1-1, the CDR3 gives the full variable domain: DTGVSQNPRHKITKRGQNVTFRCDPISEHNRLYWYRQTLGQGPEFLTYFQNEAQLEKSRLLSDRFSAERPKGSFSTLEIQRTEQGDSAMYLCASSARRPSGGSEAFFGQGTRLTVV.

The chain has TRBV10-3 and TRBJ2-7; D possibly corresponds to TRBD2 (5 bases). The CDR3 runs to 12 residues. With 5 bases removed from V and 1 base from J, the gap between germline ends came to 6 bases. CDR1 is ENHRY and CDR2 is SYGVKD in the germline V gene. As DNA, the CDR3 is TGTGCCATCAGTACTAGTTCCTACGAGCAGTACTTC. Translation gives CAISTSSYEQYF.

The V gene is TRBV5-6, the J gene TRBJ2-1; D might be TRBD1 (5 bases). The V gene's germline CDR1 is SGHDT and CDR2 YYEEEE. V gave up 4 bases and J gave up 8 bases, with 19 bases separating them. The CDR3 sequence is 15 residues long. CDR3 sequence (DNA): TGTGCCAGCAGCAGGGGTCGGTCTGACGCCCATGAGCAGTTCTTC. It is translated as CASSRGRSDAHEQFF.

This clone was detected once. The V and J genes are TRBV7-7 and TRBJ2-5; 11 positions match TRBD1. Germline assignment: CDR1 SSHAT and CDR2 FNYEAQ (reference sequence). This CDR3 is built from 15 residues. V trimming: 5 bases; J trimming: 1 base; junction bases outside the gene matches: 3. The DNA of the CDR3 is TGTGCCAGCAGCACGGGACAGGGGGGCCAAGAGACCCAGTACTTC. Its protein product is CASSTGQGGQETQYF.

V and J are TRBV7-2 and TRBJ1-2, with TRBD1 matching 9 bases. CDR3 length equals 14 residues. Trimming at V came to 7 bases and at J to 5 bases, leaving 8 bases not matched to a gene. Looked up from germline, CDR1 is SGHTA and CDR2 is FQGNSA. The CDR3 sequence is CASTVGTGRYGYTF. The CDR3 nucleotides read TGTGCCAGCACCGTAGGGACAGGGAGGTATGGCTACACCTTC. The full variable domain, in which reference TRBV7-2 and TRBJ1-2 provide the parts outside the CDR3, is GAGVSQSPSNKVTEKGKDVELRCDPISGHTALYWYRQSLGQGLEFLIYFQGNSAPDKSGLPSDRFSAERTGGSVSTLTIQRTQQEDSAVYLCASTVGTGRYGYTFGSGTRLTVV.

The chain couples TRBV19 to TRBJ1-1; maybe TRBD1 (6 bases). The germline V gene encodes CDR1 LNHDA and CDR2 SQIVND (reference sequence). Deletions cut 6 bases from V and 6 bases from J, with 17 bases between. CDR3 length: 14 residues. CDR3 nucleotide sequence: TGTGCCAGTAGCCAAACGGGGGGGCGTTCTGAAGCTTTCTTT. It codes for CASSQTGGRSEAFF. Variable domain in full (rest from reference TRBV19 and TRBJ1-1): DGGITQSPKYLFRKEGQNVTLSCEQNLNHDAMYWYRQDPGQGLRLIYYSQIVNDFQKGDIAEGYSVSREKKESFPLTVTSAQKNPTAFYLCASSQTGGRSEAFFGQGTRLTVV.

The CDR3: CASSGGDRRIDEKLFF. The CDR3 DNA follows: TGTGCCAGCAGCGGAGGGGACAGGAGAATTGATGAAAAACTGTTTTTT. This rearrangement joins TRBV6-6 to TRBJ1-4; the match to TRBD1 covers 8 bases. The CDR3 sequence is 16 residues long. Germline V gene data show CDR1 as MNHNY and CDR2 as SVGAGI (reference sequence). After removal of 6 bases from V and 6 bases from J, the junction contained 12 bases not matched to a gene.

V gene TRBV12-5 combines with J gene TRBJ2-1; D is undetermined. This CDR3 spans 13 amino acids. From germline, CDR1 is LGHNT and CDR2 FRNRAP. Trimming took 5 bases from V and 5 from J, leaving 10 bases between them. CDR3 in amino acids: CASGPTADNEQFF. The DNA for the CDR3 is TGTGCTAGTGGTCCCACCGCGGACAATGAGCAGTTCTTC. Supplemented by reference TRBV12-5 and TRBJ2-1, the full variable domain reads DARVTQTPRHKVTEMGQEVTMRCQPILGHNTVFWYRQTMMQGLELLAYFRNRAPLDDSGMPKDRFSAEMPDATLATLKIQPSEPRDSAVYFCASGPTADNEQFFGPGTRLTVL.

This chain connects TRBV28 to TRBJ2-5; 10 bases line up with TRBD2. The junction had 12 bases not matched to a gene; V was cut back by 3 bases and J by 5 bases. Germline V gene sequence: CDR1 MDHEN, CDR2 SYDVKM. The CDR3 totals 17 residues. The CDR3 region is CASSFTPSGGAGETQYF. In DNA form, the CDR3 reads TGTGCCAGCAGTTTTACCCCGAGCGGGGGGGCCGGGGAGACCCAGTACTTC. Combining the CDR3 with reference TRBV28 and TRBJ2-5 gives the whole variable domain DVKVTQSSRYLVKRTGEKVFLECVQDMDHENMFWYRQDPGLGLRLIYFSYDVKMKEKGDIPEGYSVSREKKERFSLILESASTNQTSMYLCASSFTPSGGAGETQYFGPGTRLLVL.

The rearrangement joins TRBV5-1 to TRBJ2-2; 11 bases fit TRBD2. This CDR3 region has 16 residues. Per the germline V gene, CDR1 is SGHRS and CDR2 is YFSETQ. With 4 bases clipped from V and 2 bases from J, the junction kept 4 bases outside the gene matches. This chain's CDR3 is CASSALAGANTGELFF. The CDR3 DNA sequence: TGCGCCAGCAGCGCACTAGCGGGGGCCAACACCGGGGAGCTGTTTTTT.

The V call is TRBV30, the J call TRBJ2-3, with TRBD2 matching 7 bases. The length of the CDR3 is 15 residues. Germline trimming cut 2 bases from V and 4 bases from J; bases unmatched to any gene: 9. Germline CDR1 is GTSNPN and CDR2 is SVGIG (reference sequence). The CDR3 loop is CAWSPGSGTADTQYF. The CDR3 region has the DNA TGTGCCTGGAGTCCCGGAAGCGGGACGGCAGATACGCAGTATTTT. The complete variable domain, with remaining parts taken from reference TRBV30 and TRBJ2-3, reads SQTIHQWPATLVQPVGSPLSLECTVEGTSNPNLYWYRQAAGRGLQLLFYSVGIGQISSEVPQNLSASRPQDRQFILSSKKLLLSDSGFYLCAWSPGSGTADTQYFGPGTRLTVL.

The count of this clone is one. The chain has TRBV12-5 and TRBJ2-1, with 16 positions matching TRBD2. This CDR3 contains 20 residues. Germline CDR1 and CDR2: LGHNT and FRNRAP. The J segment lost 0 bases and the V segment lost 0 bases, leaving 5 bases of the junction unmatched. The CDR3 coding sequence is TGTGCTAGTGGTTTGGTATTGGGACTAGCGGGGGGGAGCTCCTACAATGAGCAGTTCTTC. Its protein is CASGLVLGLAGGSSYNEQFF.

This clone has more than one count but fewer than ten. As DNA, the CDR3 is TGTGCCAGCAGTTCCCTGACAGGATACACCGGGGAGCTGTTTTTT. The encoded protein is CASSSLTGYTGELFF. The chain carries TRBV27 and TRBJ2-2, with D perhaps TRBD1 (6 bases). The length of the CDR3 is 15 residues. V was trimmed by 4 bases and J by 3 bases, leaving 12 bases between them. Looked up from germline, CDR1 is MNHEY and CDR2 is SMNVEV (reference sequence).

The chain recombines TRBV10-3 with TRBJ1-1; no reliable D call. V was shortened by 2 bases and J by 5 bases, with 12 bases between the two germline ends. The CDR3 runs to 14 residues. Germline V gives CDR1 ENHRY, CDR2 SYGVKD. DNA for the CDR3: TGTGCCATCAGTGAGCCCCACAGAGGGACTGAAGCTTTCTTT. This sequence encodes CAISEPHRGTEAFF.

The rearrangement joins TRBV5-6 to TRBJ2-4, with D possibly matching TRBD1 (6 bases). V gave up 1 base and J gave up 7 bases, with 18 bases separating them. Germline CDR1 is SGHDT and CDR2 is YYEEEE. The CDR3 spans 16 residues. In nucleotides, the CDR3 is TGTGCCAGCAGCTTGTGGGGGCCTAGTTTTTGGAACATTCAGTACTTC. It is translated as CASSLWGPSFWNIQYF.

The J gene is TRBJ2-2, the V gene TRBV18; tentatively, D is TRBD2 (6 bases). The CDR3 sequence is 14 residues long. V was clipped by 6 bases and J by 5 bases, with 13 bases between them. CDR1 KGHSH and CDR2 LQKENI come from the germline V gene. The CDR3 here is CASSTQGGTGELFF. CDR3 coding DNA: TGTGCCAGCTCGACCCAAGGAGGGACCGGGGAGCTGTTTTTT.

The chain carries TRBV9 and TRBJ2-3, with a possible D match to TRBD1 (5 bases). In germline, CDR1 is SGDLS, CDR2 YYNGEE. The CDR3 is made up of 14 amino acids. V lost 0 bases, J lost 4 bases, and 9 bases lay in between. The CDR3, as DNA: TGTGCCAGCAGCGTAGTGACAGCTTCAGATACGCAGTATTTT. Its translation is CASSVVTASDTQYF.

The J gene is TRBJ2-5, the V gene TRBV5-4; 13 bases map to TRBD2. CDR1 is SGHNT and CDR2 is YYREEE in the germline V gene (reference sequence). There are 16 residues in the CDR3. J lost 3 bases, V lost 0 bases, and 2 bases had no gene match. The CDR3 spells CASSLGGLAGEETQYF. Written as DNA, the CDR3 is TGTGCCAGCAGCTTGGGAGGACTAGCGGGGGAAGAGACCCAGTACTTC.

The table lists this clone with a few counts. The chain couples TRBV7-2 to TRBJ2-7; D remains ambiguous. In germline, CDR1 is SGHTA, CDR2 FQGNSA. This CDR3 is built from 14 residues. V lost 1 base, J lost 2 bases, and 9 bases lay in between. The CDR3 sequence is CASSLVADTYEQYF. The CDR3 DNA reads TGTGCCAGCAGCTTAGTGGCTGATACCTACGAGCAGTACTTC.

The rearrangement uses TRBV27 and TRBJ1-2; weak D call: TRBD1 (6 bases). V was shortened by 3 bases and J by 4 bases, with 18 bases between the two germline ends. The germline gives CDR1 MNHEY, CDR2 SMNVEV (reference sequence). This CDR3 comprises 16 residues. The CDR3 sequence is CASSFGAYWGPYGYTF. The CDR3 region has the DNA TGTGCCAGCAGTTTCGGGGCGTATTGGGGGCCCTATGGCTACACCTTC.

The chain combines TRBV27 with TRBJ2-3; D is perhaps TRBD2 (5 bases). V was cut by 5 bases and J by 2 bases, with 11 bases left in between. Germline V gene sequence: CDR1 MNHEY, CDR2 SMNVEV (reference sequence). This CDR3 region has 14 residues. CDR3 in amino acids: CASSPGLNTDTQYF. The CDR3 region has the DNA TGTGCCAGCAGTCCCGGACTGAACACAGATACGCAGTATTTT.

The V and J genes are TRBV5-1 and TRBJ1-2; D not resolved. CDR1 and CDR2 from the germline V gene are SGHRS and YFSETQ. The V and J ends lost 5 bases and 3 bases respectively, with 11 bases between them. This CDR3 has 13 residues. DNA for the CDR3: TGCGCCAGCAGACCGGGTCGGGACTATGGCTACACCTTC. Its translation is CASRPGRDYGYTF.